Here is one T cell receptor (beta chain) with its context. Random hexamers were used to reverse transcribe an amount of roughly 0.5 to 1 ug RNA. One entry per CDR3 protein results from TCRdb running MiXCR on the immunoSEQ multiplex PCR reads. The table lists 53,000 or so distinct CDR3 sequences, over 85% of them singletons. The CDR3 is made up of 13 amino acids. Per the germline V gene, CDR1 is SQVTM and CDR2 is ANQGSEA. This sample is drawn from a study of CD8 T cells in Susac syndrome. CD8+ and CD4+ T cells circulating in blood were sequenced for TCR beta. Sequenced: CD8+ T cells from PBMCs. The chain recombines TRBV29-1 with TRBJ2-2, with no clear D. This sequence originates from a human donor in good health. The CDR3 region is CSANWPNTGELFF. The CDR3 bases are TGCAGTGCCAATTGGCCGAACACCGGGGAGCTGTTTTTT.